This T cell receptor (beta chain) stems from a study of T cell repertoires in cytomegalovirus infection. Study as a whole: Peptides in the study included HLA-C-restricted and HLA-B-restricted CMV epitopes. Matching HLA type, along with CMV infection, was indicated by public TCR beta signatures. Study results and limitations: Predominance within the ex vivo response was attributable to HLA-C-restricted CMV-specific TCR beta clonotypes. CMV carriers with the relevant HLA were identified by cumulative public TCR beta family frequency.

This clonotype occurred many times. Its cognate antigen is unknown. TCRdb independently ran MiXCR on the reads; one entry per CDR3 protein. This table holds 900,000 to 950,000 distinct CDR3 sequences, around 30% found once. Deletions cut 8 bases from V and 0 bases from J, with 8 bases between. The germline CDR1 and CDR2 sequences are SGHTA and FQGNSA. CDR3 size: 13 residues. The chain links TRBV7-2 to TRBJ1-3, with D maybe TRBD1 (5 bases). The starting material was cultured CD8+ T cells from PBMCs, obtained from culture after CMV antigen stimulation. This TCR derives from a human donor in good health (CMV status not recorded). Some clones in this sample may be carry-over from other donors' samples. CDR3 sequence reads: CASGAPSGNTIYF. The CDR3 region has the DNA TGTGCCAGCGGGGCCCCCTCTGGAAACACCATATATTTT. Drawing the rest from reference TRBV7-2 and TRBJ1-3, the complete variable domain is GAGVSQSPSNKVTEKGKDVELRCDPISGHTALYWYRQSLGQGLEFLIYFQGNSAPDKSGLPSDRFSAERTGGSVSTLTIQRTQQEDSAVYLCASGAPSGNTIYFGEGSWLTVV.